This note documents a single T cell receptor (beta chain) sequence. Its specificity is not known. It is unclear where the CDR3 begins or ends on the DNA, so no DNA is shown, and the CDR3 is as TCRdb lists it. The CDR3 adds up to 11 amino acids, both ends counted. Germline V lookup: CDR1 GTSNPN, CDR2 SVGIG (reference sequence). The PCR made use of 60 Vbeta and 13 Jbeta primers. Clones were sequenced by immunoSEQ multiplex PCR, and TCRdb holds only the in-frame ones, with some missing. This sample has 40,000 to 55,000 clones, with about 78% found just once. The data were obtained in a study of cytomegalovirus exposure and HLA in healthy donors. Study-level results: Follow-up analysis later connected one missense variant in DCLRE1C with trimming of TCR beta V- and J-genes. Later on, an analysis showed TCR association rates differing by HLA locus, with DRB1 the most and HLA-C the fewest. Donors belonging to an Asian-associated ancestry cluster reportedly showed fewer N-insertions in productive TCRs than the approximately 640-donor mean, according to what a later analysis found. Some TCR beta chains (roughly 160 of them) were listed as cytomegalovirus-associated.

This TCR was sampled from a woman in her 30s in good health and CMV-seronegative. Specimen: PBMCs. The chain combines TRBV30 with TRBJ2-1; the table's D call of TRBD1 was not tested on the DNA. CDR3 in amino acids: CAWSVGSGAFF.